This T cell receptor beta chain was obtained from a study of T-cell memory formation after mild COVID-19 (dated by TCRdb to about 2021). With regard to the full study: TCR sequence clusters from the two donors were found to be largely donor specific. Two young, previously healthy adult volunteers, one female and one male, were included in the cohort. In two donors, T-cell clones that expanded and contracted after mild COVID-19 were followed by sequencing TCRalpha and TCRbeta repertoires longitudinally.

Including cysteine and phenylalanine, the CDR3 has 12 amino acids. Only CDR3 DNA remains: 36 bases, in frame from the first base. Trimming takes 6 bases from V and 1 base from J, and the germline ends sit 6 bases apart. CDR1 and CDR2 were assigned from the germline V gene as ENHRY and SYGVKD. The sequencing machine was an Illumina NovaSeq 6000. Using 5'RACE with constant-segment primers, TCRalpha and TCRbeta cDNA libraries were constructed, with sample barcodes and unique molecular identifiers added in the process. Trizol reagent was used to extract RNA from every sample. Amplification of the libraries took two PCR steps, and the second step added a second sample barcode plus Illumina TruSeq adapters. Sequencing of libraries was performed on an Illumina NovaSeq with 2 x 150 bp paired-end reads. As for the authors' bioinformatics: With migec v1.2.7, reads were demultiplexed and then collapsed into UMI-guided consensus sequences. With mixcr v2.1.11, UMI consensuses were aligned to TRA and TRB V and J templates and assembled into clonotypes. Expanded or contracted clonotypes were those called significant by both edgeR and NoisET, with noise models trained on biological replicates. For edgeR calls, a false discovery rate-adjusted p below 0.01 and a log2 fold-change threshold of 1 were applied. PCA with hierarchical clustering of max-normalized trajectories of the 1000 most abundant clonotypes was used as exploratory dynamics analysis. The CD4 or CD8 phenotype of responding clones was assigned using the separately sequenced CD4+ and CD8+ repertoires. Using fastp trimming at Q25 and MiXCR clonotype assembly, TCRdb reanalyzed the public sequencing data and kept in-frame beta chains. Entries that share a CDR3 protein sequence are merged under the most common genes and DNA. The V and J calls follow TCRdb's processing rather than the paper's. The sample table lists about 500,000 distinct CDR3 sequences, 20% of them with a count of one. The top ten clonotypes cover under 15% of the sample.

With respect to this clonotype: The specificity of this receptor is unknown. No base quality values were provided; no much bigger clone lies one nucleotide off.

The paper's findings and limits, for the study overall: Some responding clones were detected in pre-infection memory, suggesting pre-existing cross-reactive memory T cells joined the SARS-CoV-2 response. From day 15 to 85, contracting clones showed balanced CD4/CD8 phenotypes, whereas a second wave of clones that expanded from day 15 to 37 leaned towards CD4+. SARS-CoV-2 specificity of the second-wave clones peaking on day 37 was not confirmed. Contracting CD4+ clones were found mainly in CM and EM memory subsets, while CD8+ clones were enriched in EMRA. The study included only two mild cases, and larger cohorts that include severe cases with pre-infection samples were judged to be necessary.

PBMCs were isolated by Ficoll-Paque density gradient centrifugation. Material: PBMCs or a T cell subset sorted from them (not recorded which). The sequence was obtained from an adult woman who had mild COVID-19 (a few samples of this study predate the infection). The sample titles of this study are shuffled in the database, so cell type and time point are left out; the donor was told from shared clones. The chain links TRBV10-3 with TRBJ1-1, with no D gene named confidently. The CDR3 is CAIREGNTEAFF. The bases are TGTGCCATCAGGGAGGGGAACACTGAAGCTTTCTTT.